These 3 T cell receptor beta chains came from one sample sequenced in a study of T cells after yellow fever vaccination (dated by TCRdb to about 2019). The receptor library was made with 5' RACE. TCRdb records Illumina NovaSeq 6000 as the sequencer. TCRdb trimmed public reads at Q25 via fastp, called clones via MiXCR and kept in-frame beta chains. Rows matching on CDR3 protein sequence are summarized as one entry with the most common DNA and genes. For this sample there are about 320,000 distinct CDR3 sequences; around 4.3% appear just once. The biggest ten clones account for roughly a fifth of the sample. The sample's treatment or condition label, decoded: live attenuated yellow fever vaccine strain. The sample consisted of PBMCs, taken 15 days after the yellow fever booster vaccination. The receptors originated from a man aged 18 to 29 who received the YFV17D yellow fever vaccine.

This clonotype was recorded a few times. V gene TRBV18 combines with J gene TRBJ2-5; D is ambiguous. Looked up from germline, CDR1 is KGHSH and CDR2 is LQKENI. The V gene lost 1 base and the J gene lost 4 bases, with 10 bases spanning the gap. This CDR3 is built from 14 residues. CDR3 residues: CASSPQGLRETQYF. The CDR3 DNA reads TGTGCCAGCTCACCACAGGGTTTGCGAGAGACCCAGTACTTC.

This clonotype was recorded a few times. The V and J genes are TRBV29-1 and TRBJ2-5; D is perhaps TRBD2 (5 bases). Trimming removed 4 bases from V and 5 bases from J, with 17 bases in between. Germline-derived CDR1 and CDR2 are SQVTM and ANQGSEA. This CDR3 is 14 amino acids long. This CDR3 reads CSVVQRAASETQYF. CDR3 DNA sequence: TGCAGCGTTGTGCAGAGGGCCGCCTCGGAGACCCAGTACTTC.

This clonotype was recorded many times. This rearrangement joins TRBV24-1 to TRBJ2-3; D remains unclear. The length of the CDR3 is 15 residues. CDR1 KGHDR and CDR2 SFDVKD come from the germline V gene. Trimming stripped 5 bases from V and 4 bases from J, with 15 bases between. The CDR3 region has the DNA TGTGCCACCAGTGGGGTAGGCCCATTGGCAGATACGCAGTATTTT. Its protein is CATSGVGPLADTQYF.